This T cell receptor (beta chain) is drawn from a study of early T cells in non-severe SARS-CoV-2 infection. Across the study: Bulk RNA taken from unsorted whole blood was sequenced, leaving chains unpaired.

Unique molecular identifiers were attached to individual cDNA molecules. TCRdb passed the 5' RACE reads through MiXCR, listing each CDR3 protein once. This sample yields fewer than 75,000 distinct CDR3 sequences, of which over 20% are seen a single time; about 15% belongs to the top ten. Trimming took 4 bases from V and 10 from J, leaving 16 bases between them. Per germline, CDR1 SNHLY and CDR2 FYNNEI. CDR3 size: 14 residues. In this sample, this clonotype turned up many times. The chain is built from TRBV2 and TRBJ1-4; D remains unclear. Sequences were derived from whole blood, sampled at baseline. This TCR was recovered from an adult who was a healthcare worker with PCR-confirmed SARS-CoV-2 infection or an uninfected control (not recorded which). In DNA form, the CDR3 reads TGTGCCAGCAGTGCGAGAACCGGCCGTGGAAAACTGTTTTTT. Translated, it gives CASSARTGRGKLFF. Complete variable domain (other parts from reference TRBV2 and TRBJ1-4): EPEVTQTPSHQVTQMGQEVILRCVPISNHLYFYWYRQILGQKVEFLVSFYNNEISEKSEIFDDQFSVERPDGSNFTLKIRSTKLEDSAMYFCASSARTGRGKLFFGSGTQLSVL.